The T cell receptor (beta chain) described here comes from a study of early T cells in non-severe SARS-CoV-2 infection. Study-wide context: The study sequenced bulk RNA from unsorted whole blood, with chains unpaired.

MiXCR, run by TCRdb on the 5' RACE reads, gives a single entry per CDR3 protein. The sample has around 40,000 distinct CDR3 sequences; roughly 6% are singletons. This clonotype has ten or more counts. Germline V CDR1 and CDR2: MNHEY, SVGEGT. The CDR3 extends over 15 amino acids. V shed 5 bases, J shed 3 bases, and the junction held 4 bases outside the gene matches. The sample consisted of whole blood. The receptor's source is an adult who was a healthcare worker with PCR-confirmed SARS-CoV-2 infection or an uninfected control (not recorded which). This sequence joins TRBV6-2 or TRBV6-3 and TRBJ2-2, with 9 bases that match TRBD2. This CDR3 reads CASSRTSDYTGELFF. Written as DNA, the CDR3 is TGTGCCAGCAGTCGGACTAGCGACTACACCGGGGAGCTGTTTTTT.